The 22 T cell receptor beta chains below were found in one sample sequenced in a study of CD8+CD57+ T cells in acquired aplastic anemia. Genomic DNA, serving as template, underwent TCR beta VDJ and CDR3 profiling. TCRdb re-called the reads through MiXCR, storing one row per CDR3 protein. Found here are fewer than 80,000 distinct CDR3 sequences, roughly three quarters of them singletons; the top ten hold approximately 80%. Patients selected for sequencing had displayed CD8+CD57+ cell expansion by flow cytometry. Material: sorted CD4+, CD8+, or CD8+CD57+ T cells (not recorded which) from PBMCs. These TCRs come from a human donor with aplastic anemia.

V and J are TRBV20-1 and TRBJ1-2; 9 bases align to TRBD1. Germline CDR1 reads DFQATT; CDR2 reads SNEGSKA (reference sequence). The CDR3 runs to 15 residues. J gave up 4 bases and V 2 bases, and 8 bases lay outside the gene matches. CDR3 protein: CSARPWVGQGYGYTF. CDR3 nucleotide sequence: TGCAGTGCTAGACCTTGGGTGGGACAGGGCTATGGCTACACCTTC.

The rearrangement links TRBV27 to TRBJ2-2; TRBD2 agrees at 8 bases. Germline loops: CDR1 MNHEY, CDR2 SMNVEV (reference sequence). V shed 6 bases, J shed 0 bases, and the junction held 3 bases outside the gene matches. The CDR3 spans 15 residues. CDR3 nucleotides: TGTGCCAGCAGGATTAGCGGGACGAACACCGGGGAGCTGTTTTTT. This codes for CASRISGTNTGELFF.

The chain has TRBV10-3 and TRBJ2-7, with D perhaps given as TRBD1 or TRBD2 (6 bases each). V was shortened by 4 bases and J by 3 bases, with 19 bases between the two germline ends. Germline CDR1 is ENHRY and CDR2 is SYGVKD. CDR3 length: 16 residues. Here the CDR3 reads CAISGGQSPGVYEQYF. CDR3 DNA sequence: TGTGCCATCAGTGGAGGACAGTCGCCGGGGGTCTACGAGCAGTACTTC.

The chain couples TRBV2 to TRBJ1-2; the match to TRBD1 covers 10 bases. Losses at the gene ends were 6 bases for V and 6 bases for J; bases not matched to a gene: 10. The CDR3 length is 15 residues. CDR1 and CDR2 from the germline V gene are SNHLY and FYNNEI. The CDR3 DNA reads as TGTGCCAGCAGCGCCCCGGACAGGGGGTTTAATGGCTACACCTTC. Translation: CASSAPDRGFNGYTF.

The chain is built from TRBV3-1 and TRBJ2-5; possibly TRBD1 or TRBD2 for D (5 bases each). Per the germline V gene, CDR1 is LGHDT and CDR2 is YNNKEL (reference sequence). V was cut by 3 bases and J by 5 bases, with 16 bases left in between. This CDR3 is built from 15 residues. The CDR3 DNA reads TGTGCCAGCAGCCAGAGGTCGAGGGGCGGGGAGACCCAGTACTTC. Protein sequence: CASSQRSRGGETQYF.

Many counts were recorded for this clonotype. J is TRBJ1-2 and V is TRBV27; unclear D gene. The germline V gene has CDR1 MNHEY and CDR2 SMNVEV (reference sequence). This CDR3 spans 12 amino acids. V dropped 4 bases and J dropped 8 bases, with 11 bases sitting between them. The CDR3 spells CASSSYAEGYTF. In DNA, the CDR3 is TGTGCCAGCAGTTCCTACGCTGAGGGCTACACCTTC.

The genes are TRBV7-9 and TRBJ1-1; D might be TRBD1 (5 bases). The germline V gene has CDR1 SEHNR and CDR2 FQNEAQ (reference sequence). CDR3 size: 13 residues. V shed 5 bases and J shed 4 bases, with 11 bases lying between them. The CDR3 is CASSPTGGTEAFF. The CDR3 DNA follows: TGTGCCAGCAGCCCTACGGGGGGCACTGAAGCTTTCTTT.

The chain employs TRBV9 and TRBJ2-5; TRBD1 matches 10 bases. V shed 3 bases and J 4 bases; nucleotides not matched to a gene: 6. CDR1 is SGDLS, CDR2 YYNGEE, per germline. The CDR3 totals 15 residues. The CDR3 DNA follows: TGTGCCAGCAGCGCTTCCGGGACAGGGGTAGAGACCCAGTACTTC. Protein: CASSASGTGVETQYF.

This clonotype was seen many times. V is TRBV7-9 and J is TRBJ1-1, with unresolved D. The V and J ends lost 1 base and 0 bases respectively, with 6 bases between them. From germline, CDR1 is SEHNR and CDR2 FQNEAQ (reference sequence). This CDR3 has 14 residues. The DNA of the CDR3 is TGTGCCAGCAGCTTAGACAGCATGAACACTGAAGCTTTCTTT. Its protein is CASSLDSMNTEAFF.

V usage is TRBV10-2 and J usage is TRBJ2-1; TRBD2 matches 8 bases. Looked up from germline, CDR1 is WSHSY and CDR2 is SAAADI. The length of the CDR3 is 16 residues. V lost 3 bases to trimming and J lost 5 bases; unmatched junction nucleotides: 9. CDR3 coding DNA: TGCGCCAGCAGTGAATTTGAGAAGCGGGGGAACAATGAGCAGTTCTTC. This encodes CASSEFEKRGNNEQFF.

Written as DNA, the CDR3 is TGTGCCACCCAACTTAGATGGGACACCGGGGAGCTGTTTTTT. This sequence encodes CATQLRWDTGELFF. This chain joins TRBV19 and TRBJ2-2; D uncertain. Per the germline V gene, CDR1 is LNHDA and CDR2 is SQIVND (reference sequence). Trimming took 10 bases from V and 3 from J, leaving 15 bases between them. This CDR3 comprises 14 residues.

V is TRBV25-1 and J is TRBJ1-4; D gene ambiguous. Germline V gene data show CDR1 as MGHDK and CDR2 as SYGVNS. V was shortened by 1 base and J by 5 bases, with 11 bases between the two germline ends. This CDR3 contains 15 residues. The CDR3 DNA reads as TGTGCCAGCAGTGAATCACGCATACGAAATGAAAAACTGTTTTTT. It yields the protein CASSESRIRNEKLFF.

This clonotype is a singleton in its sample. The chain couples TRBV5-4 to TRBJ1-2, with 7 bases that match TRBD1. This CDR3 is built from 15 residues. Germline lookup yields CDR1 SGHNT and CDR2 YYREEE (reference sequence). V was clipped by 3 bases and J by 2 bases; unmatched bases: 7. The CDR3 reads CASSSAGTVNYGYTF. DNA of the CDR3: TGTGCCAGCAGCTCCGCAGGGACAGTAAACTATGGCTACACCTTC.

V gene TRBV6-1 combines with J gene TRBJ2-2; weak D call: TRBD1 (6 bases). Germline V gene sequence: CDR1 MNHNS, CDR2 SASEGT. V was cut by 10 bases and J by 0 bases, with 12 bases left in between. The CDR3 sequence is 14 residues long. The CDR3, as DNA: TGTGCCATCAAAGGGACACCGAACACCGGGGAGCTGTTTTTT. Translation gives CAIKGTPNTGELFF.

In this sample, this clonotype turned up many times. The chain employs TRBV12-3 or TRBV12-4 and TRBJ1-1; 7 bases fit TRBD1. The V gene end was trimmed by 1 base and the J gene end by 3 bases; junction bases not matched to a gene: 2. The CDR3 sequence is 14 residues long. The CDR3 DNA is TGTGCCAGCAGTTTAGGACAGGGTTACACTGAAGCTTTCTTT. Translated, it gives CASSLGQGYTEAFF.

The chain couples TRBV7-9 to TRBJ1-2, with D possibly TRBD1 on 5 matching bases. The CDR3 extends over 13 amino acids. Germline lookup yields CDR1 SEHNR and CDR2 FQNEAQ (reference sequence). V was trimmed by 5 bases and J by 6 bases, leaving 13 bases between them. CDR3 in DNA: TGTGCCAGCAGCCCCCGCAGGGAGCATGGCTACACCTTC. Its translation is CASSPRREHGYTF. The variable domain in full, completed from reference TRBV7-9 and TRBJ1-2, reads DTGVSQNPRHKITKRGQNVTFRCDPISEHNRLYWYRQTLGQGPEFLTYFQNEAQLEKSRLLSDRFSAERPKGSFSTLEIQRTEQGDSAMYLCASSPRREHGYTFGSGTRLTVV.

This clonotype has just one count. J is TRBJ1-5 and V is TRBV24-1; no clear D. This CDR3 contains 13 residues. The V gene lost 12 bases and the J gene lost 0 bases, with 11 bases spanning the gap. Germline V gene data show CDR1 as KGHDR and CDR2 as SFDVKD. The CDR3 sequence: CASRADSNQPQHF. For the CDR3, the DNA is TGTGCCTCTCGGGCAGATAGCAATCAGCCCCAGCATTTT.

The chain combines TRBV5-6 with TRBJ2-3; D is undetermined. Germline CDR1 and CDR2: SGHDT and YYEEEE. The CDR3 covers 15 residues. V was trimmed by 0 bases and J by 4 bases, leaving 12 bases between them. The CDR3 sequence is CASSLDGEVSDTQYF. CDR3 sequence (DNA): TGTGCCAGCAGCTTGGATGGAGAGGTATCAGATACGCAGTATTTT.

CDR3 loop: CASSIDRGGELFF. The CDR3, as DNA: TGTGCCAGTAGTATAGATCGGGGCGGGGAGCTGTTTTTT. The chain carries TRBV7-9 and TRBJ2-2, with D maybe TRBD2 (5 bases). The CDR3 consists of 13 residues. Germline CDR1 and CDR2: SEHNR and FQNEAQ (reference sequence). V lost 9 bases and J lost 7, with 15 bases in between.

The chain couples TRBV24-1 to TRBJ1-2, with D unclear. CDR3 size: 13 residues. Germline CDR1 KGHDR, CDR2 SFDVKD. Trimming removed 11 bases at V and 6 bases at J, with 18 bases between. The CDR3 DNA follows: TGTGCCAGCAGGAATAAGGGCGAGGATGGCTACACCTTC. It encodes CASRNKGEDGYTF.

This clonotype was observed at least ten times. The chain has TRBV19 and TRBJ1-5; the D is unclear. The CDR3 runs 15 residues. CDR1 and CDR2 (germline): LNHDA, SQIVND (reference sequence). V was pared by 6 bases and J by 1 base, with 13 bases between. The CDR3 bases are TGTGCCAGTAGGGTACGGGAGGACAGCAATCAGCCCCAGCATTTT. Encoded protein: CASRVREDSNQPQHF.

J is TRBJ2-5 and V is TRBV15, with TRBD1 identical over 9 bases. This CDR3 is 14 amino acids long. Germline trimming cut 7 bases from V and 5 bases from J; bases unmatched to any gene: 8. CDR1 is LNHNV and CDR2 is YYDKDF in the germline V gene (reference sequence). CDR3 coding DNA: TGTGCCACCACCCCGGGACAGGGTGTCGAGACCCAGTACTTC. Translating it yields CATTPGQGVETQYF.